Presented here are 20 T cell receptor beta chains from one specimen sequenced in a study of shared clonotypes between healthy human individuals. Produced via immunoSEQ multiplex PCR; TCRdb's table is partial and in-frame only. Counted here are approximately 2.3 million clones, approximately 93% occurring once; the ten biggest clones make up about 0.41%. The sequencing input was naive CD4+ T cells from PBMCs. Subset given: CD45RA+ positively selected. These TCRs come from a young man in good health. Some clones in this sample may be carry-over from other donors' samples.

A remark on this clone: Other DNA sequences in this sample translate to the same CDR3. The chain recombines TRBV29-1 with TRBJ2-1; 11 bases are a match to TRBD2. The germline V gene has CDR1 SQVTM and CDR2 ANQGSEA. CDR3 length: 14 residues. Trimming at V came to 7 bases and at J to 4 bases, leaving 6 bases not matched to a gene. Here the CDR3 reads CSALGLADYNEQFF. The CDR3 DNA follows: TGCAGCGCCCTGGGACTAGCGGATTACAATGAGCAGTTCTTC.

This chain joins TRBV19 and TRBJ2-1, with no clear D. Germline V gives CDR1 LNHDA, CDR2 SQIVND (reference sequence). There are 14 residues in the CDR3. With 4 bases removed from V and 9 bases from J, the gap between germline ends came to 16 bases. The CDR3 DNA reads TGTGCCAGTAGTAATAAAAATGGGGTTAGTGAGCAGTTCTTC. Translation gives CASSNKNGVSEQFF. Full variable domain (outside the CDR3, taken from reference TRBV19 and TRBJ2-1): DGGITQSPKYLFRKEGQNVTLSCEQNLNHDAMYWYRQDPGQGLRLIYYSQIVNDFQKGDIAEGYSVSREKKESFPLTVTSAQKNPTAFYLCASSNKNGVSEQFFGPGTRLTVL.

The chain employs TRBV28 and TRBJ2-7; D is perhaps TRBD2 (5 bases). The V and J ends lost 5 bases and 0 bases respectively, with 11 bases between them. The CDR3 consists of 14 residues. Germline lookup yields CDR1 MDHEN and CDR2 SYDVKM. CDR3 nucleotides: TGTGCCAGCAGTCCAGACTACCACTCCTACGAGCAGTACTTC. It codes for CASSPDYHSYEQYF.

As regards this clone: At one end, the junction sequence differs from germline, possibly due to a read error. At the DNA level, this CDR3 is encoded by other sequences in the same sample as well. V usage is TRBV7-9 and J usage is TRBJ1-1; tentatively, D is TRBD1 (5 bases). The CDR3 has 14 amino acids. Germline-derived CDR1 and CDR2 are SEHNR and FQNEAQ (reference sequence). DNA for the CDR3: TGTGCCAGTAGCTTAGGTGGGGGGAACACTGAAGCTTTCTTT. It codes for CASSLGGGNTEAFF.

This clone came up once. V gene TRBV28 combines with J gene TRBJ1-3; D possibly corresponds to TRBD1 (5 bases). The germline CDR1 and CDR2 sequences are MDHEN and SYDVKM. V was cut by 6 bases and J by 0 bases, with 18 bases left in between. This CDR3 has 17 amino acids. This CDR3 is CASRGRVPESSGNTIYF. CDR3 nucleotide sequence: TGTGCCAGCAGGGGACGGGTCCCCGAGAGCTCTGGAAACACCATATATTTT.

About this clone itself: Other DNA sequences in the sample encode the same CDR3. The V call is TRBV5-1, the J call TRBJ1-5; D gene ambiguous. The ends were cut back, 4 bases at V and 5 bases at J, with 13 bases in the middle. The CDR3 totals 14 residues. The germline V gene encodes CDR1 SGHRS and CDR2 YFSETQ. This CDR3 is CASSTGPLDQPQHF. The DNA for the CDR3 is TGCGCCAGCAGCACCGGACCCCTGGATCAGCCCCAGCATTTT.

The V gene is TRBV19, the J gene TRBJ1-2; 7 nucleotides line up with TRBD1. Germline values: CDR1 LNHDA, CDR2 SQIVND (reference sequence). CDR3 size: 13 residues. V was clipped by 7 bases and J by 8 bases; unmatched bases: 10. CDR3 in DNA: TGTGCCAGTAACAACAGGGGAGTGGACGGCTACACCTTC. Its translation: CASNNRGVDGYTF. Complete variable domain (other parts from reference TRBV19 and TRBJ1-2): DGGITQSPKYLFRKEGQNVTLSCEQNLNHDAMYWYRQDPGQGLRLIYYSQIVNDFQKGDIAEGYSVSREKKESFPLTVTSAQKNPTAFYLCASNNRGVDGYTFGSGTRLTVV.

This clone was seen just once. CDR3 DNA: TGTGCCAGCAGTTTATCGGGGTTGGGGGGCAATCAGCCCCAGCATTTT. It specifies CASSLSGLGGNQPQHF. The chain links TRBV28 to TRBJ1-5; the D gene is possibly TRBD1 (5 bases). Germline CDR1 is MDHEN and CDR2 is SYDVKM. V was shortened by 1 base and J by 2 bases, with 12 bases between the two germline ends. The CDR3 contains 16 residues.

The J gene is TRBJ1-3, the V gene TRBV19; TRBD1 matches 7 bases. Germline CDR1 and CDR2: LNHDA and SQIVND (reference sequence). The CDR3 has 15 residues. With V trimmed by 7 bases and J by 0 bases, 6 bases remained unmatched. CDR3 protein: CASIDRASSGNTIYF. The CDR3 DNA sequence: TGTGCCAGTATAGACAGGGCGTCCTCTGGAAACACCATATATTTT. Based on the CDR3 plus reference TRBV19 and TRBJ1-3, the full variable domain is DGGITQSPKYLFRKEGQNVTLSCEQNLNHDAMYWYRQDPGQGLRLIYYSQIVNDFQKGDIAEGYSVSREKKESFPLTVTSAQKNPTAFYLCASIDRASSGNTIYFGEGSWLTVV.

The chain has TRBV11-3 and TRBJ2-5; D remains ambiguous. Germline-derived CDR1 and CDR2 are SGHNT and YENEEA. V lost 2 bases to trimming and J lost 1 base, with 5 bases between them. This CDR3 is 13 amino acids long. The CDR3 is CASSLQVQETQYF. CDR3 DNA sequence: TGTGCCAGCAGCTTACAGGTCCAAGAGACCCAGTACTTC.

V gene TRBV27 combines with J gene TRBJ1-1; D not resolved. The CDR3 consists of 18 residues. CDR1 is MNHEY, CDR2 SMNVEV, per germline (reference sequence). Trimming stripped 7 bases from V and 0 bases from J, with 24 bases between. CDR3 protein: CASIPHRAHLGMNTEAFF. DNA for the CDR3: TGTGCCAGCATCCCCCATCGGGCTCACCTGGGCATGAACACTGAAGCTTTCTTT.

The chain combines TRBV4-2 with TRBJ2-3; weak D call: TRBD2 (6 bases). CDR3 length equals 16 residues. Trimming removed 0 bases from V and 1 base from J, with 11 bases in between. Germline V CDR1 and CDR2: LGHNA, YNFKEQ. The CDR3 loop is CASSQDSGVGTDTQYF. The CDR3 coding sequence is TGTGCCAGCAGCCAAGATTCGGGGGTTGGCACAGATACGCAGTATTTT.

The chain links TRBV7-2 to TRBJ2-7; 9 positions agree with TRBD1. CDR1 and CDR2 from the germline V gene are SGHTA and FQGNSA. Trimming at V came to 1 base and at J to 2 bases, leaving 6 bases not matched to a gene. There are 16 residues in the CDR3. The CDR3 protein is CASSLGRDRVTYEQYF. The CDR3 DNA reads as TGTGCCAGCAGCTTAGGTAGGGACAGGGTGACCTACGAGCAGTACTTC.

This clone was detected once. This chain connects TRBV4-1 to TRBJ2-6; possibly TRBD1 for D (5 bases). V shed 1 base and J shed 3 bases, with 7 bases lying between them. CDR1 and CDR2 (germline): MGHRA, YSYEKL. This CDR3 is 15 amino acids long. The CDR3: CASSQAGLGANVLTF. The CDR3 DNA reads as TGCGCCAGCAGCCAAGCAGGGCTTGGGGCCAACGTCCTGACTTTC.

The gene calls are TRBV28 and TRBJ2-6; D not resolved. With 2 bases removed from V and 1 base from J, the gap between germline ends came to 9 bases. The CDR3 has 16 residues. In germline, CDR1 is MDHEN, CDR2 SYDVKM. The CDR3 DNA follows: TGTGCCAGCAGTTTACAGGACCGGTCTGGGGCCAACGTCCTGACTTTC. Translated, it gives CASSLQDRSGANVLTF.

The chain joins TRBV11-2 to TRBJ1-6; D perhaps matches TRBD1 (5 bases). CDR1 and CDR2 from the germline V gene are SGHAT and FQNNGV. With 1 base removed from V and 2 bases from J, the gap between germline ends came to 6 bases. This CDR3 spans 15 amino acids. As DNA, the CDR3 is TGTGCCAGCAGCTTAGGGGGGACCTATAATTCACCCCTCCACTTT. This sequence encodes CASSLGGTYNSPLHF.

In the case of this clone: Other DNA sequences in this sample translate to the same CDR3. The V call is TRBV5-1, the J call TRBJ1-1, with TRBD1 identical over 9 bases. The germline V gene has CDR1 SGHRS and CDR2 YFSETQ. J gave up 1 base and V 3 bases, and 1 base lay outside the gene matches. The CDR3 runs to 14 residues. The CDR3 region is CASSWDRANTEAFF. The CDR3 DNA sequence: TGCGCCAGCAGCTGGGACAGGGCGAACACTGAAGCTTTCTTT.

This clone was observed once. The chain is built from TRBV5-1 and TRBJ1-2; 7 bases align to TRBD1. The CDR3 spans 15 residues. In germline, CDR1 is SGHRS, CDR2 YFSETQ. The J segment lost 2 bases and the V segment lost 0 bases, leaving 4 bases of the junction unmatched. Here the CDR3 DNA reads TGCGCCAGCAGCTTGGACAGGGGAGCCAACTATGGCTACACCTTC. Protein: CASSLDRGANYGYTF.

The CDR3 is CASSFLGTRYSNQPQHF. The CDR3 nucleotides read TGTGCCAGCAGTTTCCTCGGGACACGTTATAGCAATCAGCCCCAGCATTTT. The chain employs TRBV7-2 and TRBJ1-5; possible D gene TRBD1, 6 bases. CDR1 and CDR2 from the germline V gene are SGHTA and FQGNSA. The V gene lost 6 bases and the J gene lost 0 bases, with 18 bases spanning the gap. The CDR3 spans 17 residues.

The V and J genes are TRBV19 and TRBJ2-3, with D perhaps TRBD1 (6 bases). Between the trimmed V and J ends, which lost 0 bases and 2 bases, there was a span of 24 bases. This CDR3 spans 20 amino acids. The germline V gene has CDR1 LNHDA and CDR2 SQIVND (reference sequence). The CDR3 here is CASSIDREKPGTQATDTQYF. In DNA form, the CDR3 reads TGTGCCAGTAGTATAGATCGTGAAAAACCCGGGACACAAGCCACAGATACGCAGTATTTT. Full variable domain (outside the CDR3, taken from reference TRBV19 and TRBJ2-3): DGGITQSPKYLFRKEGQNVTLSCEQNLNHDAMYWYRQDPGQGLRLIYYSQIVNDFQKGDIAEGYSVSREKKESFPLTVTSAQKNPTAFYLCASSIDREKPGTQATDTQYFGPGTRLTVL.